This T cell receptor (beta chain) was found in a study of T cell repertoires and Cas9 in healthy adults (dated by TCRdb to 2016 to 2019). With regard to the full study: Within the CD4 and CD8 compartments, SpCas9-reactive T cells were assessed for multi-effector potency, cytotoxicity and lineage determination. Preexisting T cell immunity against the Streptococcus pyogenes Cas9 nuclease (SpCas9) used in CRISPR gene editing was examined in the study. Broader findings and caveats from the paper: Proliferation and function of SpCas9-reactive effector T cells were reported to be mitigated in vitro by SpCas9-reactive regulatory T cells.

All of the donors in the study were healthy humans. To prepare the library, the immunoSEQ multiplex PCR assay was applied. TCRdb stores this immuneACCESS table with in-frame sequences only. Part of the clones is absent; in the studies checked, under half of the shortfall reflects unresolved V genes, and no reason is known for the rest. For this sample the table gives roughly 23,000 clones, of which roughly nine tenths were detected only once. Roughly 1.6% of the sample is held by the ten biggest clonotypes. The germline V gene supplies CDR1 MDHEN and CDR2 SYDVKM. The CDR3 spans 17 residues, from the cysteine through the phenylalanine. Only CDR3 DNA is held: 51 bases, read in frame from base 1. The trim is 1 base for V and 3 bases for J, with a gap of 18 bases between the germline ends. Details on this clone: The target of this receptor is not known. There are no base qualities to consult, and no much larger clone falls within one base. Other nucleotide sequences from this sample produce the same CDR3.

Rearrangement joined TRBV28 to TRBJ1-1; a tentative D call is TRBD1 (6 bases match). This clonotype was sampled from a human donor in good health. Sequences were obtained from CD4+ effector T cells (CD127+, CD25-, CD137-, CD154-) from PBMCs; culture status not recorded. Here is the DNA: TGTGCCAGCAGTTTATCCGTGGGGGCGGGGGGGGACACTGAAGCTTTCTTT. Translated, this is CASSLSVGAGGDTEAFF. When the CDR3 is completed using the reference TRBV28 and TRBJ1-1 genes on either side, the full variable domain is DVKVTQSSRYLVKRTGEKVFLECVQDMDHENMFWYRQDPGLGLRLIYFSYDVKMKEKGDIPEGYSVSREKKERFSLILESASTNQTSMYLCASSLSVGAGGDTEAFFGQGTRLTVV.